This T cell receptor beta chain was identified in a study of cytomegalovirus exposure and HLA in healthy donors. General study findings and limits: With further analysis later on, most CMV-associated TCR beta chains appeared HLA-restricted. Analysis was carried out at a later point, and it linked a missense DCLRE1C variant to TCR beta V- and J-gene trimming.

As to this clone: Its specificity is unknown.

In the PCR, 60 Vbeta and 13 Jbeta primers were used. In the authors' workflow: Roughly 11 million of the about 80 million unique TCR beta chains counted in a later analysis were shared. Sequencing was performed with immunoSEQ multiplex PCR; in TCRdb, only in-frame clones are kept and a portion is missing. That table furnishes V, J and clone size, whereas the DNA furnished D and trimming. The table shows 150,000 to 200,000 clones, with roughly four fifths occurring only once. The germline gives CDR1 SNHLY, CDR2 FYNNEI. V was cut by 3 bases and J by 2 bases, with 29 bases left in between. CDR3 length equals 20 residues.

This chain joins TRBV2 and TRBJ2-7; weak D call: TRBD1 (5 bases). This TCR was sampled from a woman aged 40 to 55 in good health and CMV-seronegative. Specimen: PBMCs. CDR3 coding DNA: TGTGCCAGCAGTGACCCATCATTCCCTGGGGCTGGCAGCAATACCTACGAGCAGTACTTC. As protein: CASSDPSFPGAGSNTYEQYF.